The text below deals with one T cell receptor (beta chain). This clone was seen only a few times. Its cognate antigen has yet to be identified. Base qualities are missing; no much larger clone stands one base away. Other DNA sequences of this sample code for an identical CDR3. The data originate from a study of blood T cell repertoires in COVID-19 (dated by TCRdb to 2020 to 2021). Context from the whole study: Samples from collaborators originated in the United States, Italy and Spain and spanned both the acute and convalescent phases of COVID-19. The prospective study material was composed of cDNA or gDNA derived from T cells, B-cell-depleted T cells, or PBMCs. Deeply sampled blood TCRbeta repertoires from subjects exposed to, actively infected with, or recovered from COVID-19 were included in the dataset. The repertoires were made available in a free public database intended to serve as a resource for research on the immune response to SARS-CoV-2. Samples came from the ongoing ImmuneRACE study (first 160 participants) plus 1,254 subjects from 6 global collaborators. Sample metadata almost always included a de-identified subject ID, COVID-19 status, age in years and sex. Where available, HLA class I and class II types were obtained from metadata supplied by the sample provider rather than from assay-based typing.

Overall results and qualifications from the work: How much clinical and demographic metadata was included differed by source and by participant, and the metadata was provided uncurated.

The immunoSEQ Assay, a bias-controlled multiplex PCR, was used to amplify TCRbeta CDR3 regions from genomic DNA. For the original study's pipeline: The number of nucleated cells in each sample was estimated by amplification of reference gene primers within the assay. To quantify the absolute abundance of each unique TCRbeta CDR3 rearrangement, sequence reads were collapsed and filtered. For each sample, productive Simpson clonality was calculated by taking the square root of Simpson's diversity index across productive rearrangements. TCRdb carries this immuneACCESS record with in-frame sequences only. Its versions omit some clonotypes, under half of them owing to an unresolved V gene in the studies checked, with the rest unexplained. That table gives V, J and clone size, and the DNA gave D and trimming. This sample gives under 200,000 clones in total; around 80% of them show up just once. In total, the top ten clones hold less than 4% of the sample.

In the prospective study, participants were about 18 to 95 years old, resided in approximately 22 geographic areas of the United States, and were enrolled through a virtual design. In the prospective study, participants were assigned to cohorts based on the clinical history participants reported in a screening survey and a study questionnaire. In the prospective study, whole blood, serum and a nasopharyngeal or oropharyngeal swab were collected from each participant by mobile phlebotomists. Additional blood draws and questionnaires over an approximately two-month period could optionally be provided by prospective study participants. Blood samples from the prospective study were shipped frozen or at room temperature prior to DNA extraction. The cysteine opens and the phenylalanine closes a CDR3 of 13 amino acids. Only the CDR3 part of the read is kept: 39 bases, read in frame from the first base. CDR1 and CDR2 are drawn from the germline V gene: SGHRS, YFSETQ. V is cut back by 6 bases and J by 1 base, with 2 bases in the junction unmatched.

The chain joins TRBV5-1 to TRBJ2-5; 8 central bases correspond to TRBD1. This receptor was identified in a woman aged 45-60 years in a cohort exposed to, infected with or recovered from COVID-19 (not recorded which). Material for sequencing was PBMCs or T cells enriched from blood (not recorded which). The CDR3 amino acid sequence is: CASKGTGQETQYF. The sequenced DNA is TGCGCCAGCAAGGGGACAGGCCAAGAGACCCAGTACTTC.